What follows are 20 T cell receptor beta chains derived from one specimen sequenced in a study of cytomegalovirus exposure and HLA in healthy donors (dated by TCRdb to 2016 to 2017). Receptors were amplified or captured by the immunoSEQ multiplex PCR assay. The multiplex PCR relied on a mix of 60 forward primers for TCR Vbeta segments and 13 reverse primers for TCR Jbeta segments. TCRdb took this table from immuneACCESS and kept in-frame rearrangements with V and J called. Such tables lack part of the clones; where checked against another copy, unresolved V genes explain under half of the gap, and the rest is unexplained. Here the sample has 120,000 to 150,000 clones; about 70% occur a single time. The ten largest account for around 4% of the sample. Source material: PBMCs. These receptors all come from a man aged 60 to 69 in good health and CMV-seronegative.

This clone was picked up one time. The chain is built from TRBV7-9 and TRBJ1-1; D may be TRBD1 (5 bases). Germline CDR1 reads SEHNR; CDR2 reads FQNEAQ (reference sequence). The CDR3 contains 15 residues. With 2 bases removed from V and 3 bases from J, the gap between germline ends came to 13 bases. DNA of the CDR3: TGTGCCAGCAGCTTATGGGGAGGGGTTTACACTGAAGCTTTCTTT. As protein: CASSLWGGVYTEAFF.

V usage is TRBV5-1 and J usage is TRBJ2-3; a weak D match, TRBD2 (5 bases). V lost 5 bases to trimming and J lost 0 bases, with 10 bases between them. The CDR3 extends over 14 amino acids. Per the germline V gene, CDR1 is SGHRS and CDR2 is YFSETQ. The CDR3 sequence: CASRPLASTDTQYF. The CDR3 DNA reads TGCGCCAGCAGACCGCTAGCAAGCACAGATACGCAGTATTTT.

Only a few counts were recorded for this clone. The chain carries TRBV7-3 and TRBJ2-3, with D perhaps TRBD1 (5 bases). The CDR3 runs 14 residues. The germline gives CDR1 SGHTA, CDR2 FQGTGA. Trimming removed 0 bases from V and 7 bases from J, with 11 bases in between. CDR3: CASSLTGPGNTQYF. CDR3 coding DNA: TGTGCCAGCAGCTTAACGGGGCCTGGAAATACGCAGTATTTT.

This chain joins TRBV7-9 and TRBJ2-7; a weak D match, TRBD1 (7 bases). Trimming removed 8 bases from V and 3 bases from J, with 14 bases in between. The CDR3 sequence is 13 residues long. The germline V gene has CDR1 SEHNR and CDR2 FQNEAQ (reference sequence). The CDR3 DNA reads TGTGCCAGCTCAGGGGGGAACCTCTACGAGCAGTACTTC. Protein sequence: CASSGGNLYEQYF.

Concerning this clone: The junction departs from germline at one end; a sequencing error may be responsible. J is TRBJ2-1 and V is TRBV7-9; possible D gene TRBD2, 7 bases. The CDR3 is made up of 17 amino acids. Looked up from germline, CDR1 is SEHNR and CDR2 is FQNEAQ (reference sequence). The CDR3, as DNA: TGTTCCAGCAGCTGGGTTACTAGGGGGGGGGACTACAATGAGCAGTTCTTC. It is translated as CSSSWVTRGGDYNEQFF. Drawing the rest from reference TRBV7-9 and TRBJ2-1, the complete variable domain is DTGVSQNPRHKITKRGQNVTFRCDPISEHNRLYWYRQTLGQGPEFLTYFQNEAQLEKSRLLSDRFSAERPKGSFSTLEIQRTEQGDSAMYLCSSSWVTRGGDYNEQFFGPGTRLTVL.

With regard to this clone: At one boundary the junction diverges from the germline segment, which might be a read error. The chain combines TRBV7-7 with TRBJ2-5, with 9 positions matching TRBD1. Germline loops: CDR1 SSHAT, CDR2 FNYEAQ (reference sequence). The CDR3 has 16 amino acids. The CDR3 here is CASSLALGQGTGTQYF. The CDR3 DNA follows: TGTGCTAGCAGCTTAGCGTTAGGACAGGGGACGGGGACCCAGTACTTC. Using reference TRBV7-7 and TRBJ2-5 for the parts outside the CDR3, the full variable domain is GAGVSQSPRYKVTKRGQDVTLRCDPISSHATLYWYQQALGQGPEFLTYFNYEAQPDKSGLPSDRFSAERPEGSISTLTIQRTEQRDSAMYRCASSLALGQGTGTQYFGPGTRLLVL.

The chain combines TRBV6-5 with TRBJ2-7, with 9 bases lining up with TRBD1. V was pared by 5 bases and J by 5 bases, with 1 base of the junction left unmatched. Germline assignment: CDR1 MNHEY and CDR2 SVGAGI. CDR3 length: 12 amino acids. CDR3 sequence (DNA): TGTGCCAGCAGTACAGGGGGCGACGAGCAGTACTTC. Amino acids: CASSTGGDEQYF.

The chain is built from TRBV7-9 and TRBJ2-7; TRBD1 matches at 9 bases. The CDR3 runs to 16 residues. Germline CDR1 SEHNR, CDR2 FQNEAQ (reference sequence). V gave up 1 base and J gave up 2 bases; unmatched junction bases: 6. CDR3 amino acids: CASSLGRDRDTYEQYF. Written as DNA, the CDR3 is TGTGCCAGCAGCTTAGGCCGGGACAGGGACACCTACGAGCAGTACTTC. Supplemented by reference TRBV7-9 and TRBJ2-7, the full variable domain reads DTGVSQNPRHKITKRGQNVTFRCDPISEHNRLYWYRQTLGQGPEFLTYFQNEAQLEKSRLLSDRFSAERPKGSFSTLEIQRTEQGDSAMYLCASSLGRDRDTYEQYFGPGTRLTVT.

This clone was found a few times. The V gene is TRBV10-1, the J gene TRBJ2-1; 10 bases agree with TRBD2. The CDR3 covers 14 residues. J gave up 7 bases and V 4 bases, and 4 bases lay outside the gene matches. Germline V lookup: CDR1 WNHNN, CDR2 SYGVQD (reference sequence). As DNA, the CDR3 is TGCGCCAGCAGTGCTAGCGGGAGTGGTAATGAGCAGTTCTTC. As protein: CASSASGSGNEQFF.

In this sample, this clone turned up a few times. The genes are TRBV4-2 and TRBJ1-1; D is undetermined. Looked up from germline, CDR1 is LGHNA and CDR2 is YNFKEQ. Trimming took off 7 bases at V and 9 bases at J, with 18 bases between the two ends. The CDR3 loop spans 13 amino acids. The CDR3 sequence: CASTLTRTAKAFF. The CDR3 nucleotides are TGTGCCAGCACCCTAACTCGAACAGCCAAAGCTTTCTTT.

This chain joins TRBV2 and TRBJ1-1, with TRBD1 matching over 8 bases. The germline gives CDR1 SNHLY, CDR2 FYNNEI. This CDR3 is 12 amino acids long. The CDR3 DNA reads TGTGCTTACAGGGGGGGGAACACTGAAGCTTTCTTT. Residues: CAYRGGNTEAFF.

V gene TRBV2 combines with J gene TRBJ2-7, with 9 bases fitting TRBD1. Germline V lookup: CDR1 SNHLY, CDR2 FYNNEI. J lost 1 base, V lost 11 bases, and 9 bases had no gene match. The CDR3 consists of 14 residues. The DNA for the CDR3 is TGTGCCTCCCGGGGGACAGGGACATCCTACGAGCAGTACTTC. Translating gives CASRGTGTSYEQYF.

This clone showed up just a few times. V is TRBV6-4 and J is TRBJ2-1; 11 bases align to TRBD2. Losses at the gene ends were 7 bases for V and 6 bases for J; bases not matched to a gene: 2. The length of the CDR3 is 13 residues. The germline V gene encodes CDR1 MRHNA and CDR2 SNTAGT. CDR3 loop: CASKTSGSNEQFF. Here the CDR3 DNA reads TGTGCCAGCAAAACTAGCGGGAGCAATGAGCAGTTCTTC.

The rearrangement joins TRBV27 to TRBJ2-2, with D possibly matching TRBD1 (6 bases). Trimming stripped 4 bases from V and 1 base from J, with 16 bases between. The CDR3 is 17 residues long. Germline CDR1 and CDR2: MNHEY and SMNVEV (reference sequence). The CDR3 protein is CASSSPQQGLNTGELFF. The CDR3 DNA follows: TGTGCCAGCAGTTCCCCCCAACAGGGTCTGAACACCGGGGAGCTGTTTTTT.

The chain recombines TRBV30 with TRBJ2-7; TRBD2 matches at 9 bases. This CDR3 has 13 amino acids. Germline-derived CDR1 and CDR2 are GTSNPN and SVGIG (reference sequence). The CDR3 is CAGSSGRRHEQYF. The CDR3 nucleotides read TGTGCGGGCAGTAGCGGGAGAAGGCACGAGCAGTACTTC.

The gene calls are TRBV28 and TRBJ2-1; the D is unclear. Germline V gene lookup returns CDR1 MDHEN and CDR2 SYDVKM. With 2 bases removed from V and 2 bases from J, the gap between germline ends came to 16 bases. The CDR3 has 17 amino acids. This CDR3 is CASSLQLKRFTYNEQFF. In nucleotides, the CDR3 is TGTGCCAGCAGTTTACAACTCAAGCGATTTACCTACAATGAGCAGTTCTTC.

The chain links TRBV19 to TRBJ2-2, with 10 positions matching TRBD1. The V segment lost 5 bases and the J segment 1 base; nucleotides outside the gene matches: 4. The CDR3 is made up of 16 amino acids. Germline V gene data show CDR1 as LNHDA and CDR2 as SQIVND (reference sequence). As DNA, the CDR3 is TGTGCCAGTAGTTCCCGGACAGGGGGGAACACCGGGGAGCTGTTTTTT. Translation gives CASSSRTGGNTGELFF.

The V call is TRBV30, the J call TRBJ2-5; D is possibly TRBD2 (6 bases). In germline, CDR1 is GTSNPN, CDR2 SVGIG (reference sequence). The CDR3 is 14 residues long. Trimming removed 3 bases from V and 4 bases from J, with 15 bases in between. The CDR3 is CAWSDPGGGETQYF. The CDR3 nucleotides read TGTGCCTGGAGCGACCCCGGGGGAGGAGAGACCCAGTACTTC.

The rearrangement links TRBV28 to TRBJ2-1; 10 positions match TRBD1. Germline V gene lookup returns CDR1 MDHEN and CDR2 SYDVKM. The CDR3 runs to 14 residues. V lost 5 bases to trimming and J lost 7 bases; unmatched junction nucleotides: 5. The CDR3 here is CASSPRTGGNEQFF. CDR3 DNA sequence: TGTGCCAGCAGTCCCCGGACAGGGGGTAATGAGCAGTTCTTC.

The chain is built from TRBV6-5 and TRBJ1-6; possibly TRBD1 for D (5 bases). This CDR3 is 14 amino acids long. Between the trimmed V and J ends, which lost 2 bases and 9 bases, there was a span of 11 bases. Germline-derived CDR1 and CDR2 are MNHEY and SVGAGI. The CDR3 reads CASSYTPGISPLHF. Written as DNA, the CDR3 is TGTGCCAGCAGTTACACTCCAGGGATTTCACCCCTCCACTTT.